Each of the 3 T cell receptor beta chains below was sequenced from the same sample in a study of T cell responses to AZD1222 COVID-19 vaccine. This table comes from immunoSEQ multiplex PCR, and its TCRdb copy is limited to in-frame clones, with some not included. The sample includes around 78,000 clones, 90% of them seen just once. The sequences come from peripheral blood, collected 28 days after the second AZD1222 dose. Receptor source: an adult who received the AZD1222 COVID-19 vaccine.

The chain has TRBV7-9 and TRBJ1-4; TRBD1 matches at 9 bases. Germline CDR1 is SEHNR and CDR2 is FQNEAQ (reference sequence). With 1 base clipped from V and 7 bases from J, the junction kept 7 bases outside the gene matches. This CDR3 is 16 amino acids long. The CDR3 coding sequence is TGTGCCAGCAGCTTAGGGGACAGGGCTGGGTTTGAAAAACTGTTTTTT. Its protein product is CASSLGDRAGFEKLFF.

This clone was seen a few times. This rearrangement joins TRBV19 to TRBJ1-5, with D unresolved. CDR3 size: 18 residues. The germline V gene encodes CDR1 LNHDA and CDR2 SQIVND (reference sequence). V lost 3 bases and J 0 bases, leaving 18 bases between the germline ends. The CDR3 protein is CASSIDLGSVYSNQPQHF. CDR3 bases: TGTGCCAGTAGTATCGACCTGGGGTCAGTTTATAGCAATCAGCCCCAGCATTTT.

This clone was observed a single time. The DNA for the CDR3 is TGCGCCAGCAGCTTTGGTGGTCTAGCGGGTACGTACTCCTACAATGAGCAGTTCTTC. It is translated as CASSFGGLAGTYSYNEQFF. This rearrangement joins TRBV5-1 to TRBJ2-1, with TRBD2 matching 8 bases. After removal of 2 bases from V and 0 bases from J, the junction contained 13 bases not matched to a gene. The CDR3 covers 19 residues. The germline CDR1 and CDR2 sequences are SGHRS and YFSETQ. The variable domain in full, completed from reference TRBV5-1 and TRBJ2-1, reads KAGVTQTPRYLIKTRGQQVTLSCSPISGHRSVSWYQQTPGQGLQFLFEYFSETQRNKGNFPGRFSGRQFSNSRSEMNVSTLELGDSALYLCASSFGGLAGTYSYNEQFFGPGTRLTVL.